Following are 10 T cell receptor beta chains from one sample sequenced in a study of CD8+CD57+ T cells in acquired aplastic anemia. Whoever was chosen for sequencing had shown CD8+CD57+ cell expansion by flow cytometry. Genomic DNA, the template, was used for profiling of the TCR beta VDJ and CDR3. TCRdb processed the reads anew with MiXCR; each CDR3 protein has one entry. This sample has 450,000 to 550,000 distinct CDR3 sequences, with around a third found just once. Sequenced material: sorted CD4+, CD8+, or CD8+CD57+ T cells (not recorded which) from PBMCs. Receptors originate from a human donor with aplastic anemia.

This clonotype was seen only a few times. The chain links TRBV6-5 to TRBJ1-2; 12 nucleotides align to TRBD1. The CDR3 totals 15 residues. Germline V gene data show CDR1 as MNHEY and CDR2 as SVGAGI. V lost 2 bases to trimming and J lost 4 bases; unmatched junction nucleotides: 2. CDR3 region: CASSYGTGGTYGYTF. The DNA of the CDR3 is TGTGCCAGCAGTTACGGGACAGGGGGCACCTATGGCTACACCTTC.

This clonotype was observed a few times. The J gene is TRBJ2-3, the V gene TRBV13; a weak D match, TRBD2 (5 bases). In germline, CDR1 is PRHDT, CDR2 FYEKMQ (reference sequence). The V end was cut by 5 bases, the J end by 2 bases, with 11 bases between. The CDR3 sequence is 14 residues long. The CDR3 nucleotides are TGTGCCAGCAGCCCTCCGGGGTCCACAGATACGCAGTATTTT. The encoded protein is CASSPPGSTDTQYF.

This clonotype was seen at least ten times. In nucleotides, the CDR3 is TGTGCCACCAGCAGGGGACAGCTCTCCTACGAGCAGTACTTC. It translates to CATSRGQLSYEQYF. This sequence joins TRBV15 and TRBJ2-7, with 7 bases aligning to TRBD1. This CDR3 has 14 residues. Trimming at V came to 3 bases and at J to 0 bases, leaving 2 bases not matched to a gene. The germline V gene encodes CDR1 LNHNV and CDR2 YYDKDF (reference sequence).

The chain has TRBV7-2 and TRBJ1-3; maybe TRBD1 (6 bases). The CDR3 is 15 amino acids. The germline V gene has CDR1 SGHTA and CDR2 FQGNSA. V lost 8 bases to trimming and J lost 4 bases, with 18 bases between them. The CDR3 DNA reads TGTGCCAGCCGAGGCATGGGGGGGCGAGGAAACACCATATATTTT. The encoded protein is CASRGMGGRGNTIYF.

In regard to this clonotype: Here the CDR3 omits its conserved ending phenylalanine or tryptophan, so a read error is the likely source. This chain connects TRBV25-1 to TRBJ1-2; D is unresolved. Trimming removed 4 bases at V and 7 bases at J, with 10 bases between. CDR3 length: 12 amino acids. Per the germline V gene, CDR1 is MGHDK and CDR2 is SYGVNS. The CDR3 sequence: CASSVSDCGYTL. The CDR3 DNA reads TGTGCCAGCAGTGTTTCAGATTGTGGCTACACCCTC.

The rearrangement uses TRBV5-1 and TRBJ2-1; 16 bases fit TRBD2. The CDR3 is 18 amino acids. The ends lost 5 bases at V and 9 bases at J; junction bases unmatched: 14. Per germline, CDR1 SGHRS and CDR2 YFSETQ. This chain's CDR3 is CASSPSPGTSGRAREQFF. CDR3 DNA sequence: TGCGCCAGCAGTCCTAGCCCCGGGACTAGCGGGAGGGCCCGTGAGCAGTTCTTC.

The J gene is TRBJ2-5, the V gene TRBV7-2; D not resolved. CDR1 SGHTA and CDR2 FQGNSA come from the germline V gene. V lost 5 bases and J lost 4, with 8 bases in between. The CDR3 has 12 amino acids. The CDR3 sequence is CASSNGLETQYF. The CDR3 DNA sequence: TGTGCCAGCAGCAATGGGTTAGAGACCCAGTACTTC.

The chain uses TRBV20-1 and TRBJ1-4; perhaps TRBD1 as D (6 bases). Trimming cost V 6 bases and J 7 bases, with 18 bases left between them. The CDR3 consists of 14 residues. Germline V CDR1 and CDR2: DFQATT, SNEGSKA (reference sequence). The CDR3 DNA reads TGCAGTGCGGAATACAGGGTGTTGGGTGAAAAACTGTTTTTT. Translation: CSAEYRVLGEKLFF.

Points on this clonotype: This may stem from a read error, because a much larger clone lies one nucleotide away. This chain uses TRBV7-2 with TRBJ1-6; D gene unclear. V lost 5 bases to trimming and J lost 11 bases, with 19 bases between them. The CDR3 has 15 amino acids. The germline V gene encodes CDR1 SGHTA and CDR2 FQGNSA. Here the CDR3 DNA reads TGTGCCAGCAGCCCAGATAATCTGAGCCAGCCACCCCTCCACTTT. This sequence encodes CASSPDNLSQPPLHF.

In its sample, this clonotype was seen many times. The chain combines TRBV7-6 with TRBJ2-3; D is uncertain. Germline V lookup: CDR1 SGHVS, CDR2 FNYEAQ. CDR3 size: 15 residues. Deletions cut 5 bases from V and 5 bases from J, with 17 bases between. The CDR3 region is CASSRNFGVGDTQYF. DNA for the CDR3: TGTGCCAGCAGCCGCAACTTTGGTGTTGGAGATACGCAGTATTTT.